What follows is one T cell receptor beta chain and its context. Its antigen is still unknown. No per-base quality is available; no much larger clone lies one base away. The CDR3 covers 16 residues, taking in both the cysteine and the phenylalanine. Kept here is only the CDR3 DNA, which spans 48 bases and is read in frame from base 1. Between the V and J ends, shortened by 0 bases and 6 bases respectively, the junction contains 13 bases. As encoded in the germline V gene, CDR1 is KGHDR while CDR2 is SFDVKD. The record originates from a study of blood T cell repertoires in COVID-19 (dated by TCRdb to about 2020). For the study in its entirety: The collaborator samples originated in the United States, Italy and Spain and spanned the acute and convalescent phases of COVID-19. The material from the prospective study consisted of cDNA or gDNA derived from T cells, B-cell-depleted T cells, or PBMCs. Deeply sampled blood TCRbeta repertoires from subjects exposed to, actively infected with, or recovered from COVID-19 were included in the dataset. The repertoires were released in a freely available public database meant as a resource for research on the immune response to SARS-CoV-2. The samples were drawn from the first 160 participants of the ongoing ImmuneRACE study and from 1,254 subjects provided by 6 global collaborators. A de-identified subject ID, COVID-19 status, age in years and sex were almost always included in the sample metadata. Where available, HLA class I and class II types were obtained from metadata supplied by the sample provider rather than from assay-based typing. Overall study outcomes, separate from this receptor: The quantity of clinical and demographic metadata differed by source and by participant and was supplied without curation.

Each collaborating institution followed its own protocols to collect whole blood in K2EDTA tubes. Collaborator samples were shipped for TCRbeta analysis as frozen whole blood, isolated PBMCs, or DNA extracted from either sample type. TCRbeta CDR3 regions were amplified from genomic DNA by means of the immunoSEQ Assay, a bias-controlled multiplex PCR. Turning to the authors' computational methods: Within the assay, amplification of reference gene primers was used to estimate how many nucleated cells each sample contained. Sequence reads were collapsed and filtered to measure the absolute abundance of every unique TCRbeta CDR3 rearrangement. For each sample, productive Simpson clonality was calculated by taking the square root of Simpson's diversity index across productive rearrangements. TCRdb mirrors the immuneACCESS table, restricted to in-frame sequences. Some clones are absent from its copies; in checked studies, under half trace to an unresolved V gene, and the reason for the others is unknown. V, J and clone size reflect that table, while D and trimming were determined from the DNA. In all, the sample holds about 59,000 clones, and 90% to 95% of those were seen once. The top ten clonotypes cover about 9% of the sample.

The chain employs TRBV24-1 and TRBJ2-2; a tentative D match to TRBD1 spans 5 bases. Sequenced material: peripheral blood. The receptor was derived from a human donor in a cohort sampled during active COVID-19. The CDR3 reads CATSDLRQGLSGELFF. In nucleotide form, the sequence is TGTGCCACCAGTGATTTGCGCCAGGGTTTATCCGGGGAGCTGTTTTTT.